This paragraph covers one T cell receptor beta chain sequence. What this receptor recognizes is not known. The record has no base qualities; no much larger clone is one base away. TCRbeta CDR3 regions were amplified from genomic DNA by means of the immunoSEQ Assay, a bias-controlled multiplex PCR. In the paper's pipeline: The number of nucleated cells in each sample was estimated from the amplification of reference gene primers within the assay. To quantify the absolute abundance of each unique TCRbeta CDR3 rearrangement, sequence reads were collapsed and filtered. For each sample, productive Simpson clonality was calculated as the square root of Simpson's diversity index over productive rearrangements. The clones in this table, taken by TCRdb from immuneACCESS, are in-frame only. Not every clone is retained; where verified, under half of the shortfall comes from an unresolved V gene, and the cause of the rest is unknown. Clonal size and the V and J genes are those of that table, whereas D and trimming came from the DNA. For this sample the table gives about 190,000 clones, of which roughly 78% were detected only once. The ten largest account for 2.8% of the sample.

This entry is derived from a study of blood T cell repertoires in COVID-19 (dated by TCRdb to about 2020). For context, the study as a whole: Samples covering the acute and convalescent phases of COVID-19 were provided by collaborators in the United States, Italy and Spain. The prospective study material was composed of cDNA or gDNA derived from T cells, B-cell-depleted T cells, or PBMCs. Subjects who had been exposed to COVID-19, were actively infected with it, or had recovered from it provided the deeply sampled blood TCRbeta repertoires that made up the dataset. The repertoires were released in a freely available public database meant as a resource for research on the immune response to SARS-CoV-2. The samples were drawn from the first 160 participants of the ongoing ImmuneRACE study and from some 1,300 subjects provided by 6 global collaborators. Sample metadata almost always included a de-identified subject ID, COVID-19 status, age in years and sex. HLA class I and class II types, where available, came from metadata supplied by the sample provider rather than from assay-based typing.

The CDR3 covers 15 residues, taking in both the cysteine and the phenylalanine. Only the CDR3 DNA stays, 45 bases, in frame from base 1. CDR1 and CDR2 (SGHTS, YDEGEE) derive from the germline V gene. Here V drops 3 bases and J drops 4 bases, and the junction holds 7 bases not matched to any gene. Broader findings and caveats from the paper: The amount of clinical and demographic metadata varied by source and participant and was provided uncurated.

The collaborating institutions used their own protocols to collect whole blood in K2EDTA tubes. For TCRbeta analysis, collaborators shipped samples as frozen whole blood, isolated PBMCs, or DNA extracted from either of those sample types. This TCR was recovered from an elderly woman with active or convalescent COVID-19. The chain is made from TRBV5-8 and TRBJ2-1; 7 central bases correspond to TRBD1. Specimen: peripheral blood. The nucleotides are TGTGCCAGCAGCTCGGGACAGCCCGATTACAATGAGCAGTTCTTC. This translates into CASSSGQPDYNEQFF.